This note documents a single T cell receptor beta chain sequence. The entry originates in a study of blood T cell repertoires in COVID-19. From germline, CDR1 is SGDLS and CDR2 YYNGEE. There are 16 residues in the CDR3. V trimming: 4 bases; J trimming: 9 bases; junction bases outside the gene matches: 13. The protocol was immunoSEQ multiplex PCR, while the TCRdb copy is restricted to in-frame clones and leaves out a portion. Altogether approximately 350,000 clones are present, 70% to 90% being singletons, with the ten largest covering more than 1%. The V call is TRBV9, the J call TRBJ2-1; 10 bases match TRBD2. Material: peripheral blood. The receptor was isolated from a man aged 40-55 years with acute or convalescent COVID-19. The DNA of the CDR3 is TGTGCCAGCAGCCCGAGGAGCGGGGGGGGCACCTTTGAGCAGTTCTTC. Its translation: CASSPRSGGGTFEQFF.